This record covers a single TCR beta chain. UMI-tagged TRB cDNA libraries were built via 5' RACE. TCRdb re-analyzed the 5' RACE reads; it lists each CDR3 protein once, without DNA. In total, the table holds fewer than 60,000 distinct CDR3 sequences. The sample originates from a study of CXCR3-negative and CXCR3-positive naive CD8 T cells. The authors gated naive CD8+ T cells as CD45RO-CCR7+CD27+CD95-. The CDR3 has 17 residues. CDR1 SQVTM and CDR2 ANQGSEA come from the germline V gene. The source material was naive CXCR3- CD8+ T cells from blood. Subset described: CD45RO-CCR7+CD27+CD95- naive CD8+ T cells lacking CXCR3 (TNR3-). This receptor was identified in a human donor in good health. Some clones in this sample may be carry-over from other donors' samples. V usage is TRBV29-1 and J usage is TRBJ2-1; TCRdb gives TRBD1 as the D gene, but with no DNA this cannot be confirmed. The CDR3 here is CSVNTPSGGTLHNEQFF.